This T cell receptor beta chain was identified during a study of CD8+CD57+ T cells in acquired aplastic anemia. Study as a whole: DNA recovered from sorted CD4+ and CD8+ cells had a mean of about 3 ug.

TCR beta VDJ and CDR3 were profiled, and genomic DNA was the template. TCRdb recomputed calls from the reads with MiXCR, one row per CDR3 protein. The sample yields 260,000 or so distinct CDR3 sequences, approximately 45% seen once. Patients chosen for sequencing had CD8+CD57+ cells that had expanded, as shown by flow cytometry. Patients uniformly had severe acquired aplastic anemia. Trimming stripped 4 bases from V and 2 bases from J, with 13 bases between. CDR3 length: 15 amino acids. The V gene's germline CDR1 is MNHNY and CDR2 SVGAGI (reference sequence). The specimen sequenced was sorted CD4+, CD8+, or CD8+CD57+ T cells (not recorded which) from PBMCs. The source of this sequence is a human donor with aplastic anemia. The gene calls are TRBV6-6 and TRBJ2-3; D is unresolved. CDR3 in amino acids: CASSSLTEPTDTQYF. The CDR3 nucleotides are TGTGCCAGCAGTTCCTTGACTGAACCCACAGATACGCAGTATTTT.